This T cell receptor beta chain stems from a study of shared T cell receptors in the human thymus. This table comes from immunoSEQ multiplex PCR, and its TCRdb copy is limited to in-frame clones, with some not included. The sample holds hundreds of thousands of clones; approximately 87% are singletons and the top ten take over 0.008%. V dropped 4 bases and J dropped 4 bases, with 18 bases sitting between them. CDR3 length equals 15 residues. From germline, CDR1 is SGDLS and CDR2 YYNGEE. These data are also associated with another study on human thymus T cells. That work states: Resections obtained during corrective heart surgery supplied the thymus tissue.

The V and J genes are TRBV9 and TRBJ2-7, with D possibly being TRBD1 (6 bases). This clonotype originated in a boy younger than two with a congenital heart defect. Sequencing was performed on thymocytes. Here the CDR3 reads CASSPRIRGQYEQYF. CDR3 bases: TGTGCCAGCAGCCCCCGAATCAGGGGTCAGTACGAGCAGTACTTC.